This T cell receptor beta chain comes out of a study of shared T cell receptors in the human thymus. Profiled with immunoSEQ multiplex PCR; TCRdb holds only in-frame clones, not every one. The sample has approximately 490,000 clones; 78% are singletons. This clone was observed a few times. A further study also used this sample, focusing on human thymus T cells.

The sequencing sample was made of thymocytes. The TCR sequence derives from a boy under two years old with a congenital heart defect.

CDR3: CASSLAGGAGTGELFF. CDR3 DNA sequence: TGTGCCAGCAGCTTAGCAGGGGGCGCGGGCACCGGGGAGCTGTTTTTT. This rearrangement joins TRBV7-2 to TRBJ2-2; 7 bases fit TRBD1. V shed 0 bases and J 4 bases; nucleotides not matched to a gene: 5. CDR3 length: 16 amino acids. Germline V CDR1 and CDR2: SGHTA, FQGNSA.